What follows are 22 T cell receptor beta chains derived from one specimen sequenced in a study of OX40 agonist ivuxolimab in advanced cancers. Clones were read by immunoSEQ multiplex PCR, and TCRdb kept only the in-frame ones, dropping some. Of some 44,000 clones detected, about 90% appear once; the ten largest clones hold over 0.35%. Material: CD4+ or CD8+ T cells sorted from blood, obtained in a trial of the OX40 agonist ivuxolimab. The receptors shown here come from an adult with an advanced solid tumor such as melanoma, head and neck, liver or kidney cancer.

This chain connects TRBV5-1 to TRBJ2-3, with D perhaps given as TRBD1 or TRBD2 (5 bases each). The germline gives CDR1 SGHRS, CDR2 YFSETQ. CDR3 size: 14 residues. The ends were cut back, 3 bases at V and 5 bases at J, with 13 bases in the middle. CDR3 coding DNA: TGCGCCAGCAGCTCCGGGACGGAATTAGATACGCAGTATTTT. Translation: CASSSGTELDTQYF. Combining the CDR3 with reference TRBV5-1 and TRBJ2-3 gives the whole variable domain KAGVTQTPRYLIKTRGQQVTLSCSPISGHRSVSWYQQTPGQGLQFLFEYFSETQRNKGNFPGRFSGRQFSNSRSEMNVSTLELGDSALYLCASSSGTELDTQYFGPGTRLTVL.

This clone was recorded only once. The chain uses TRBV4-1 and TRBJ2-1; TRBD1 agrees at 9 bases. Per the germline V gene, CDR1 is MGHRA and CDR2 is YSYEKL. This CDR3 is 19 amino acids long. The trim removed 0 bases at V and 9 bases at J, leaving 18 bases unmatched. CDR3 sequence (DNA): TGCGCCAGCAGCCAAGACCGGGACAGGGCGCTAGCGTGGTTGGGTGAGCAGTTCTTC. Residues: CASSQDRDRALAWLGEQFF.

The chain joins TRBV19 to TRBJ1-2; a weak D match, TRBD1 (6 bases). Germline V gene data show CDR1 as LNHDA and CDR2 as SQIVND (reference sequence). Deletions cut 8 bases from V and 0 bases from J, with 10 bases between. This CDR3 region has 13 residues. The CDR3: CASAGAANYGYTF. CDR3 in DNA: TGTGCCAGTGCGGGGGCAGCTAACTATGGCTACACCTTC. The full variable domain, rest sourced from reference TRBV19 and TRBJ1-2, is DGGITQSPKYLFRKEGQNVTLSCEQNLNHDAMYWYRQDPGQGLRLIYYSQIVNDFQKGDIAEGYSVSREKKESFPLTVTSAQKNPTAFYLCASAGAANYGYTFGSGTRLTVV.

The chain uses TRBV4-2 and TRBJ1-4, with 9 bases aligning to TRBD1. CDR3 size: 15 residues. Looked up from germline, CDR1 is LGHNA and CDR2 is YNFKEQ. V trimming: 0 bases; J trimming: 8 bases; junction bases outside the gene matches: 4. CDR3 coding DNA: TGTGCCAGCAGCCAAGAAGGGACAGGGAGAGAAAAACTGTTTTTT. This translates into CASSQEGTGREKLFF.

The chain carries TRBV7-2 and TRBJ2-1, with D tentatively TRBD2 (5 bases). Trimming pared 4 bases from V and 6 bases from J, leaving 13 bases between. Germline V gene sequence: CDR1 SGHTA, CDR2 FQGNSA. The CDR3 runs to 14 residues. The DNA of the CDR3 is TGTGCCAGCAGCTCCGGGGATGCTTTCAATGAGCAGTTCTTC. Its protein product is CASSSGDAFNEQFF. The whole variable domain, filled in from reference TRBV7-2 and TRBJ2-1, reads GAGVSQSPSNKVTEKGKDVELRCDPISGHTALYWYRQSLGQGLEFLIYFQGNSAPDKSGLPSDRFSAERTGGSVSTLTIQRTQQEDSAVYLCASSSGDAFNEQFFGPGTRLTVL.

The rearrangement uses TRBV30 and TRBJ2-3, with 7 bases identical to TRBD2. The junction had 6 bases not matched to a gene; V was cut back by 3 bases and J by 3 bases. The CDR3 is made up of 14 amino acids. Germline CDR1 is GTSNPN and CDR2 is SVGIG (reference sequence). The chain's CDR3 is CAWRRTSGTDTQYF. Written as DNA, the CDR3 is TGTGCCTGGAGGAGGACTAGTGGTACAGATACGCAGTATTTT. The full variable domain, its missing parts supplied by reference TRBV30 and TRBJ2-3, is SQTIHQWPATLVQPVGSPLSLECTVEGTSNPNLYWYRQAAGRGLQLLFYSVGIGQISSEVPQNLSASRPQDRQFILSSKKLLLSDSGFYLCAWRRTSGTDTQYFGPGTRLTVL.

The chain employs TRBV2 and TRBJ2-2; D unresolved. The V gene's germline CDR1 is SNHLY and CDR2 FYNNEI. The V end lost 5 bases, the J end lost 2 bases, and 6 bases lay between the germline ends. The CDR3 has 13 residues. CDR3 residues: CASSPDNTGELFF. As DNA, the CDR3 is TGTGCCAGCAGTCCCGACAACACCGGGGAGCTGTTTTTT.

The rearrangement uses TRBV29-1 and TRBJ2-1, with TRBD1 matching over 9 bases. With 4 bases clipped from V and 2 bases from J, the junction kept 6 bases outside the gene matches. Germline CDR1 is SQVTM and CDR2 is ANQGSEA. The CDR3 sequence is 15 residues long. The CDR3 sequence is CSVVQGASPYNEQFF. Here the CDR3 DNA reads TGCAGCGTTGTACAGGGGGCCTCACCCTACAATGAGCAGTTCTTC.

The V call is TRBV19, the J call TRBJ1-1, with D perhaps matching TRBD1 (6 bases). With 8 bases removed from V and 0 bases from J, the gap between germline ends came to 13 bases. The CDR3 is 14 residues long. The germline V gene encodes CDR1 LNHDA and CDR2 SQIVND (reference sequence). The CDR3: CASAQGYLNTEAFF. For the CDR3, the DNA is TGTGCCAGTGCACAGGGATACCTGAACACTGAAGCTTTCTTT. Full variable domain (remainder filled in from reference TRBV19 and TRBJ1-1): DGGITQSPKYLFRKEGQNVTLSCEQNLNHDAMYWYRQDPGQGLRLIYYSQIVNDFQKGDIAEGYSVSREKKESFPLTVTSAQKNPTAFYLCASAQGYLNTEAFFGQGTRLTVV.

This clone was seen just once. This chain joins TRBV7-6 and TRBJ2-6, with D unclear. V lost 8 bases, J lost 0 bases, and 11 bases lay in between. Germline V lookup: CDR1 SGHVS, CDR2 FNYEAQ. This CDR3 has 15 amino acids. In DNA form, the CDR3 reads TGTGCCAGCGCTACGGGTTTCTCTGGGGCCAACGTCCTGACTTTC. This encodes CASATGFSGANVLTF.

The CDR3 loop reads CASNSPEGTRVEQYF. For the CDR3, the DNA is TGTGCCAGCAACTCACCGGAAGGGACGAGAGTAGAGCAGTACTTC. The chain couples TRBV28 to TRBJ2-7; D is possibly TRBD1 or TRBD2 (5 bases each). Trimming removed 7 bases at V and 7 bases at J, with 23 bases between. The length of the CDR3 is 15 residues. Germline CDR1 MDHEN, CDR2 SYDVKM.

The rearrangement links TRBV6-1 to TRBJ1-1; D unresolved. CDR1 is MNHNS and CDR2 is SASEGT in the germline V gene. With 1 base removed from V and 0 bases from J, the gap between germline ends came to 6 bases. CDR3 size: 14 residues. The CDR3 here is CASSEVRMNTEAFF. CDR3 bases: TGTGCCAGCAGTGAAGTACGGATGAACACTGAAGCTTTCTTT.

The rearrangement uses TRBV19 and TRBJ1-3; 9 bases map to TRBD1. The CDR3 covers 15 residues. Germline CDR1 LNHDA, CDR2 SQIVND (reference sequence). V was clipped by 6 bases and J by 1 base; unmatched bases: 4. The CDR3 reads CASRQQGASGNTIYF. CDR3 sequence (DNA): TGTGCCAGTAGACAACAGGGGGCATCTGGAAACACCATATATTTT.

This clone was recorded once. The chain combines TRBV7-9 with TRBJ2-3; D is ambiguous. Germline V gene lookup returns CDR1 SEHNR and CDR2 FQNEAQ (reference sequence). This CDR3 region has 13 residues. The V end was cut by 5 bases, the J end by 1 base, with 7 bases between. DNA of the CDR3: TGTGCCAGCAGCCCCACTGGCACAGATACGCAGTATTTT. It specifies CASSPTGTDTQYF.

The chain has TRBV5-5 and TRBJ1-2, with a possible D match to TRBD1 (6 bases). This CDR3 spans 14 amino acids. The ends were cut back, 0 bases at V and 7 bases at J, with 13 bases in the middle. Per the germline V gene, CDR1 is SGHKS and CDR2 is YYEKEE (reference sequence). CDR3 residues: CASSLEAGAVGYTF. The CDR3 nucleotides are TGTGCCAGCAGCTTGGAGGCGGGGGCGGTTGGCTACACCTTC.

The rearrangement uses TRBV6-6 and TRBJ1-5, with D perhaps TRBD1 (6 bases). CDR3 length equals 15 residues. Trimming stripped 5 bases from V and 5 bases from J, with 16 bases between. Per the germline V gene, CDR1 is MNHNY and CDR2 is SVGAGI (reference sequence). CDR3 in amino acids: CASSGGGGSYQPQHF. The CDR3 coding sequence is TGTGCCAGCAGTGGAGGGGGTGGTTCATATCAGCCCCAGCATTTT.

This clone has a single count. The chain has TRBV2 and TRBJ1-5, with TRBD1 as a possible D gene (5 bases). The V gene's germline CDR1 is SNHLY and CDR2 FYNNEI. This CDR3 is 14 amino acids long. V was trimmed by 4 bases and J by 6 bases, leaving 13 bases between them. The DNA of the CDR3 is TGTGCCAGCAGTGGGGGGACCTCGGGTCAGCCCCAGCATTTT. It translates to CASSGGTSGQPQHF.

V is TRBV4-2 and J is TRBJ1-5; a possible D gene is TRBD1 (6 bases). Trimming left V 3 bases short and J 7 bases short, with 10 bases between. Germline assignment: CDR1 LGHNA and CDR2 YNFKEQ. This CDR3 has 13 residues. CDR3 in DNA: TGTGCCAGCAGCCAGCACAGGGACCAGCCCCAGCATTTT. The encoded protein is CASSQHRDQPQHF.

The CDR3 here is CASGSGDSNQPQHF. The DNA for the CDR3 is TGTGCCAGCGGGTCAGGCGATAGCAATCAGCCCCAGCATTTT. V gene TRBV7-3 combines with J gene TRBJ1-5, with no clear D. Germline CDR1 and CDR2: SGHTA and FQGTGA. V lost 8 bases and J lost 0, with 11 bases in between. CDR3 length equals 14 residues. Drawing the rest from reference TRBV7-3 and TRBJ1-5, the complete variable domain is GAGVSQTPSNKVTEKGKYVELRCDPISGHTALYWYRQSLGQGPEFLIYFQGTGAADDSGLPNDRFFAVRPEGSVSTLKIQRTERGDSAVYLCASGSGDSNQPQHFGDGTRLSIL.

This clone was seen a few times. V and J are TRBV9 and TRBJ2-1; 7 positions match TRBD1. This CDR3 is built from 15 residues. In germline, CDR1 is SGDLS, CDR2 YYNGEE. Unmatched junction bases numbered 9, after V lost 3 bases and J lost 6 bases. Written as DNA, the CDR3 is TGTGCCAGCAGCGAGACAGGGATTTCGGTCAATGAGCAGTTCTTC. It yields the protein CASSETGISVNEQFF.

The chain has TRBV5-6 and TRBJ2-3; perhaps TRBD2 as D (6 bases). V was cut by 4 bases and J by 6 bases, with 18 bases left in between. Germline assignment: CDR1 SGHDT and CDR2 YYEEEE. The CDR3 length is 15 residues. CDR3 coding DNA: TGTGCCAGCAGCCGGAGGGCAGGGAGGAGGGATACGCAGTATTTT. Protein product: CASSRRAGRRDTQYF.

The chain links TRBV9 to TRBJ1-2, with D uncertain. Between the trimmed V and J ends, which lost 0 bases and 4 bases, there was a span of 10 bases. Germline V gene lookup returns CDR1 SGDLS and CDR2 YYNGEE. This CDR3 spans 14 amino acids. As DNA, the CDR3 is TGTGCCAGCAGCGTAGATTTGGCAGCCTATGGCTACACCTTC. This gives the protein CASSVDLAAYGYTF.